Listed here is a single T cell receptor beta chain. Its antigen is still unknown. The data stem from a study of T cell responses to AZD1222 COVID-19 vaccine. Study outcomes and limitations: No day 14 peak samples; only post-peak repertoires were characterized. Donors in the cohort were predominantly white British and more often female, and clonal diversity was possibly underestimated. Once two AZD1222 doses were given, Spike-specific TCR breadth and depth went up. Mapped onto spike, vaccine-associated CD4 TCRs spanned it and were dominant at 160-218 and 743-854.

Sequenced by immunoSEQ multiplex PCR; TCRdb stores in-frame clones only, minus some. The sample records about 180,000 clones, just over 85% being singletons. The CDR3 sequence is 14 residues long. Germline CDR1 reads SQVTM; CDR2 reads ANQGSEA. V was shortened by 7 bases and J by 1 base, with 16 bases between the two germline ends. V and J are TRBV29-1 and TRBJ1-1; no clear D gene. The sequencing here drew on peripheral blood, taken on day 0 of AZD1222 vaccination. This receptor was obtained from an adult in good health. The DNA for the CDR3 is TGCAGCGACCTAGCAGGATATAAGAACACTGAAGCTTTCTTT. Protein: CSDLAGYKNTEAFF.